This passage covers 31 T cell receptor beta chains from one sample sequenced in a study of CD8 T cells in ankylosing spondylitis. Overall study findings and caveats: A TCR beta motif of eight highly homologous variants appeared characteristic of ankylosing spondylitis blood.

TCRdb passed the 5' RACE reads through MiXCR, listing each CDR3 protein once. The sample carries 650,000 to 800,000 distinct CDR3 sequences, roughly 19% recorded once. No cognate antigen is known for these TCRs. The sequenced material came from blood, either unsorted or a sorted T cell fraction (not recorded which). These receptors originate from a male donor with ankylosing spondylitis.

The CDR3, as DNA: TGCAGTGCCCCAGGGCAGCTGGGAACCTACGAGCAGTACTTC. Translation: CSAPGQLGTYEQYF. The chain recombines TRBV20-1 with TRBJ2-7; D might be TRBD1 (5 bases). Looked up from germline, CDR1 is DFQATT and CDR2 is SNEGSKA (reference sequence). CDR3 length: 14 amino acids. The germline V and J ends were trimmed by 6 bases and 2 bases, with 17 bases remaining between them.

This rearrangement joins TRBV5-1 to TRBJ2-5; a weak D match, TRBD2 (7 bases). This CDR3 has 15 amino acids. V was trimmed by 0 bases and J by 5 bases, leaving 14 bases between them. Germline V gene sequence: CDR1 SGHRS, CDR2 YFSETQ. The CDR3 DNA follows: TGCGCCAGCAGCTTGGAAGGAGGGGGGGCTGAGACCCAGTACTTC. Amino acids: CASSLEGGGAETQYF.

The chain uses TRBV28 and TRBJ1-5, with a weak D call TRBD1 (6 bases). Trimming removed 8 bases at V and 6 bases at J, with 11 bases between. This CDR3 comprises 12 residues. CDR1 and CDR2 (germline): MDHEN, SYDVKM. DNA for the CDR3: TGTGCCAGCCAAGGGGGGCTTCAGCCCCAGCATTTT. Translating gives CASQGGLQPQHF.

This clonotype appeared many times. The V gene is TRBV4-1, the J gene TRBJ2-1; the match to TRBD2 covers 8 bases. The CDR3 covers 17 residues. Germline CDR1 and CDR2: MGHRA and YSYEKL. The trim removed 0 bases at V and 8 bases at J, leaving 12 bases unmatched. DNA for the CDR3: TGCGCCAGCAGCCAAGATCGGGGGGGTCAAGCAACGGATGAGCAGTTCTTC. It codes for CASSQDRGGQATDEQFF.

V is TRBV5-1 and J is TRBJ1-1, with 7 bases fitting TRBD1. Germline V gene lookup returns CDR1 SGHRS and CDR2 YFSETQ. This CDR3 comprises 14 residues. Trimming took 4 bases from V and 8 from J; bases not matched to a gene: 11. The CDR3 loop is CASSPPTGATEAFF. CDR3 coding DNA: TGCGCCAGCAGCCCTCCAACAGGGGCAACGGAAGCTTTCTTT. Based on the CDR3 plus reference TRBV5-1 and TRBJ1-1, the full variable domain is KAGVTQTPRYLIKTRGQQVTLSCSPISGHRSVSWYQQTPGQGLQFLFEYFSETQRNKGNFPGRFSGRQFSNSRSEMNVSTLELGDSALYLCASSPPTGATEAFFGQGTRLTVV.

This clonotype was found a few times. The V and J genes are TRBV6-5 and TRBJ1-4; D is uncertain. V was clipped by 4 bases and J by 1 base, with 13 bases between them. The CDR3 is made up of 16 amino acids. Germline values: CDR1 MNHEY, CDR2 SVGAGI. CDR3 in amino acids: CASSSRLWGTNEKLFF. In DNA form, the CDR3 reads TGTGCCAGCAGTTCCCGACTTTGGGGAACTAATGAAAAACTGTTTTTT.

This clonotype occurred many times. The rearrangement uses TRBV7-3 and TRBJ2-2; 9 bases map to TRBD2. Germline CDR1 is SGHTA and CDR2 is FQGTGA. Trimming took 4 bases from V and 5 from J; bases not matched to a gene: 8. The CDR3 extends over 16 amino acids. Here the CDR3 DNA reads TGTGCCAGCAGCTACCCTAGCGGGGAGGGTACCGGGGAGCTGTTTTTT. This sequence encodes CASSYPSGEGTGELFF.

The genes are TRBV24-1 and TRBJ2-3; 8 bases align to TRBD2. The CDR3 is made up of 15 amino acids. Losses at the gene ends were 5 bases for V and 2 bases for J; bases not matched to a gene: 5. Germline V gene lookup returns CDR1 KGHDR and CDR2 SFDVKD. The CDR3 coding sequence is TGTGCCACCAGTGCGAACGGGAGGGTCACAGATACGCAGTATTTT. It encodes CATSANGRVTDTQYF.

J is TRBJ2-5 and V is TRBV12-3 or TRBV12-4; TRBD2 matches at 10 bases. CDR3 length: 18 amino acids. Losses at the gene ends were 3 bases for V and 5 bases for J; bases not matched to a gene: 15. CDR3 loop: CASSLSASGSFGGETQYF. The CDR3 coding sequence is TGTGCCAGCAGTTTGTCGGCTAGCGGGAGCTTTGGGGGGGAGACCCAGTACTTC.

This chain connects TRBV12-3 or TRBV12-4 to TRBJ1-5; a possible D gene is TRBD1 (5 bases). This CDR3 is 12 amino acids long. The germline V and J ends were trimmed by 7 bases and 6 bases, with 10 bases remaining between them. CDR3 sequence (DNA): TGTGCCAGCACCCTCGGGGGTCAGCCCCAGCATTTT. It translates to CASTLGGQPQHF.

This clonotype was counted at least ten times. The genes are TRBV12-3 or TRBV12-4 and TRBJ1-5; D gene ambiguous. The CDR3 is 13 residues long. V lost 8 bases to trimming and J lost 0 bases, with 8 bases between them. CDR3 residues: CASGANSNQPQHF. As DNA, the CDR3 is TGTGCCAGCGGCGCTAATAGCAATCAGCCCCAGCATTTT.

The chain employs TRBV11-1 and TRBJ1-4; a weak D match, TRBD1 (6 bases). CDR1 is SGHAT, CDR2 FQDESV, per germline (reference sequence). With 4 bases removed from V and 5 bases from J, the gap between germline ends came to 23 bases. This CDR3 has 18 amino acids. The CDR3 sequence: CASSSRLQGSGLNEKLFF. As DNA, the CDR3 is TGTGCCAGCAGCTCGCGATTACAGGGCTCGGGCTTAAATGAAAAACTGTTTTTT. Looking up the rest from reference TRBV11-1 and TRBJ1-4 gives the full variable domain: EAEVAQSPRYKITEKSQAVAFWCDPISGHATLYWYRQILGQGPELLVQFQDESVVDDSQLPKDRFSAERLKGVDSTLKIQPAELGDSAMYLCASSSRLQGSGLNEKLFFGSGTQLSVL.

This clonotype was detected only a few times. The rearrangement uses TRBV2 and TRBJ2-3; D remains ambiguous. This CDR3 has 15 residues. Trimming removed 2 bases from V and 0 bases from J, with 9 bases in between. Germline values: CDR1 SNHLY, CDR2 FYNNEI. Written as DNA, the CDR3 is TGTGCCAGCAGTGAATCGTGGGAAAGCACAGATACGCAGTATTTT. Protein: CASSESWESTDTQYF.

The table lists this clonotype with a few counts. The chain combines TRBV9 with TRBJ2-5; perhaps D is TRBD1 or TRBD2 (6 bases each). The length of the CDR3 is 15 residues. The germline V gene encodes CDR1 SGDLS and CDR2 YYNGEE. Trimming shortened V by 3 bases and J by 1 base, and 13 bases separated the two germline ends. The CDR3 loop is CASSGGGGSQETQYF. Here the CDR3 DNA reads TGTGCCAGCAGCGGAGGGGGAGGCTCCCAAGAGACCCAGTACTTC.

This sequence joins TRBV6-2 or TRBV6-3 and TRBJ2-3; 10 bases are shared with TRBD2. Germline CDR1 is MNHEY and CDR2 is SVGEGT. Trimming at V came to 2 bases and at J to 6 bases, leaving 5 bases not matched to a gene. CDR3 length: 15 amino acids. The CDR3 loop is CASSYGLADGDTQYF. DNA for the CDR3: TGTGCCAGCAGTTACGGACTAGCGGACGGCGATACGCAGTATTTT.

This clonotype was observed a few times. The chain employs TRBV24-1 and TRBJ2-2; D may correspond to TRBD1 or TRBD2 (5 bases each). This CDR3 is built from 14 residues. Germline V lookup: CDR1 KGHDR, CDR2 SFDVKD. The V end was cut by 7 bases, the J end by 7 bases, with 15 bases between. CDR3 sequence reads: CATSTGPRGGELFF. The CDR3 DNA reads TGTGCCACCAGCACGGGACCCCGGGGCGGGGAGCTGTTTTTT.

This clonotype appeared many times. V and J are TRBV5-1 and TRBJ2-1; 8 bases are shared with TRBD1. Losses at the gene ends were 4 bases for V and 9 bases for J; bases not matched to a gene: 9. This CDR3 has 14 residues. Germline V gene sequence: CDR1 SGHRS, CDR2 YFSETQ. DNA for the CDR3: TGCGCCAGCAGCCCATGGACAGGGAGCATTGAGCAGTTCTTC. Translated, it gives CASSPWTGSIEQFF.

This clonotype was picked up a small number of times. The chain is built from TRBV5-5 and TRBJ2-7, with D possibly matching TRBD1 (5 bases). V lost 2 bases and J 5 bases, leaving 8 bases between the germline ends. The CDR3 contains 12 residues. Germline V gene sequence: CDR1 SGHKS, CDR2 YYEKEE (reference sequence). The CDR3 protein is CASSFTGHEQYF. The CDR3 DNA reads TGTGCCAGCAGCTTTACAGGCCACGAGCAGTACTTC.

CDR3 in amino acids: CSARDEDTCAFF. CDR3 nucleotide sequence: TGCAGTGCTAGAGACGAGGACACCTGTGCTTTCTTT. The V call is TRBV20-1, the J call TRBJ1-1; D possibly corresponds to TRBD1 (5 bases). V gave up 0 bases and J gave up 11 bases, with 13 bases separating them. Per germline, CDR1 DFQATT and CDR2 SNEGSKA (reference sequence). This CDR3 contains 12 residues.

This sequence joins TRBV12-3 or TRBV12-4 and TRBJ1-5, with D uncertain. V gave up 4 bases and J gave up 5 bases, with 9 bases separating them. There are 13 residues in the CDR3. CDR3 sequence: CASSSNADQPQHF. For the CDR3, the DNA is TGTGCCAGCAGTTCTAACGCAGATCAGCCCCAGCATTTT.

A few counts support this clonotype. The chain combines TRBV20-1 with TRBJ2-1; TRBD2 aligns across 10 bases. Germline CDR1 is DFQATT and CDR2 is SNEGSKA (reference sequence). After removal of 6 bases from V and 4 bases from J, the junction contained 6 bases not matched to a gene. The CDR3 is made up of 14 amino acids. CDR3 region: CSASVSGRYNEQFF. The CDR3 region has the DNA TGCAGTGCGTCGGTTAGCGGGAGGTACAATGAGCAGTTCTTC.

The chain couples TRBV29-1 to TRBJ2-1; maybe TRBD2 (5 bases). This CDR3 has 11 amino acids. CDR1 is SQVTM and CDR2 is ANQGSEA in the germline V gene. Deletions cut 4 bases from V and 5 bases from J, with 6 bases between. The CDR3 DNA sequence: TGCAGCGTTGGAGGGAACAATGAGCAGTTCTTC. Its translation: CSVGGNNEQFF.

CDR3 amino acids: CSASLAGPSTDTQYF. CDR3 nucleotides: TGCAGTGCTAGTTTAGCGGGGCCCTCCACAGATACGCAGTATTTT. The V gene is TRBV20-1, the J gene TRBJ2-3; 8 nucleotides align to TRBD2. The CDR3 is made up of 15 amino acids. Per germline, CDR1 DFQATT and CDR2 SNEGSKA (reference sequence). The V and J ends lost 3 bases and 2 bases, in that order; junction bases with no gene match: 7.

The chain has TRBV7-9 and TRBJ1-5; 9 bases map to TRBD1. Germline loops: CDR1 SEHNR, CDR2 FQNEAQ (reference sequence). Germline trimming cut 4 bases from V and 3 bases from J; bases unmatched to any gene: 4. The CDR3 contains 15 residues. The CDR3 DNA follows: TGTGCCAGCAGCTCCGACAGGGGGGCCAATCAGCCCCAGCATTTT. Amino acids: CASSSDRGANQPQHF.

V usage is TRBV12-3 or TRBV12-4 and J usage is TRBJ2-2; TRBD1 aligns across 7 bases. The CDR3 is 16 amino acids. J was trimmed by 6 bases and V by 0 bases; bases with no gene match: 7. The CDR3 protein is CASSLARPTGAGELFF. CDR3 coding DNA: TGTGCCAGCAGTTTAGCGAGGCCTACAGGGGCCGGGGAGCTGTTTTTT.

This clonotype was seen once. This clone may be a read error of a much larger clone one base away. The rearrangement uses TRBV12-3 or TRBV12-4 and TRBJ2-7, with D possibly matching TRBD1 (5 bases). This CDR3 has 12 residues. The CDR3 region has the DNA TGTGCCAGCACCATAACAGGATACGAGAAGTACTTC. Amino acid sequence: CASTITGYEKYF.

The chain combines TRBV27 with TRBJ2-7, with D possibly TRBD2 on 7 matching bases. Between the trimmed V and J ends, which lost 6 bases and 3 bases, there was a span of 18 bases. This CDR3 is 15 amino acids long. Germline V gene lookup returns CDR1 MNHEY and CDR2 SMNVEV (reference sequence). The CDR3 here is CASRPGWRGLYEQYF. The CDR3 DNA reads TGTGCCAGCAGACCCGGCTGGCGGGGGCTCTACGAGCAGTACTTC.

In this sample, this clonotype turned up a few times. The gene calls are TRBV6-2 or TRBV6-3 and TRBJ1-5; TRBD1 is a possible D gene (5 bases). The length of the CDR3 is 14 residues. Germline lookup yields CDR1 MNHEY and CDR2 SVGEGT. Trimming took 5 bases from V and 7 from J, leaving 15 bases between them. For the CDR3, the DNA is TGTGCCAGCAGTCGCGGCGGGGGGTTCCAGCCCCAGCATTTT. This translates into CASSRGGGFQPQHF.

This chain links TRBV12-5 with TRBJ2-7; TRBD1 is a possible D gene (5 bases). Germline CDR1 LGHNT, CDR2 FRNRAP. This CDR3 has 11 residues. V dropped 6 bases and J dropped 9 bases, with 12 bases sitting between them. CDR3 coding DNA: TGTGCTAGTGGAGAAGGGGCCGGGCAGTACTTC. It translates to CASGEGAGQYF. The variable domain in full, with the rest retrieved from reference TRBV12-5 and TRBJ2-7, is DARVTQTPRHKVTEMGQEVTMRCQPILGHNTVFWYRQTMMQGLELLAYFRNRAPLDDSGMPKDRFSAEMPDATLATLKIQPSEPRDSAVYFCASGEGAGQYFGPGTRLTVT.

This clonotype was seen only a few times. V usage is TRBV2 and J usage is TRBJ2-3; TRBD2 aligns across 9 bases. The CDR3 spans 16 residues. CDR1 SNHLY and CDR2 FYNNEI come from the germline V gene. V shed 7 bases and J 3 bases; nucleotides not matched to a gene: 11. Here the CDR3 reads CASILDLAGRTDTQYF. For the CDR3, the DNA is TGTGCCAGCATATTGGATCTAGCGGGACGAACAGATACGCAGTATTTT.

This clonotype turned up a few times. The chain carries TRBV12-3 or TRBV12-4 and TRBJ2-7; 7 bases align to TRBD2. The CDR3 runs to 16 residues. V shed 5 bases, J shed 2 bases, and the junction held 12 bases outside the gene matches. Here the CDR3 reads CASSTNWGGVTYEQYF. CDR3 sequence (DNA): TGTGCCAGCAGTACCAATTGGGGAGGGGTAACCTACGAGCAGTACTTC.